This TCR beta chain is drawn from a study of T-cell memory formation after mild COVID-19. One entry per CDR3 protein results from TCRdb running MiXCR on the 5' RACE reads. The sample lists hundreds of thousands of distinct CDR3 sequences, more than 15% occurring once. The table lists this clonotype with many counts. V lost 5 bases to trimming and J lost 0 bases, with 17 bases between them. Germline values: CDR1 WSHSY, CDR2 SAAADI. The CDR3 is made up of 17 amino acids. The chain recombines TRBV10-2 with TRBJ2-4; weak D call: TRBD2 (5 bases). The TCR sequence derives from a man between 18 and 35 years old who had mild COVID-19 (a few samples of this study predate the infection). Cell type and time point are not known. The sample comprised PBMCs or a T cell subset sorted from them (not recorded which). The CDR3 region has the DNA TGCGCCAGCAGTAAGAGCCTCATAGGACTAGCCAAAAACATTCAGTACTTC. Encoded protein: CASSKSLIGLAKNIQYF.